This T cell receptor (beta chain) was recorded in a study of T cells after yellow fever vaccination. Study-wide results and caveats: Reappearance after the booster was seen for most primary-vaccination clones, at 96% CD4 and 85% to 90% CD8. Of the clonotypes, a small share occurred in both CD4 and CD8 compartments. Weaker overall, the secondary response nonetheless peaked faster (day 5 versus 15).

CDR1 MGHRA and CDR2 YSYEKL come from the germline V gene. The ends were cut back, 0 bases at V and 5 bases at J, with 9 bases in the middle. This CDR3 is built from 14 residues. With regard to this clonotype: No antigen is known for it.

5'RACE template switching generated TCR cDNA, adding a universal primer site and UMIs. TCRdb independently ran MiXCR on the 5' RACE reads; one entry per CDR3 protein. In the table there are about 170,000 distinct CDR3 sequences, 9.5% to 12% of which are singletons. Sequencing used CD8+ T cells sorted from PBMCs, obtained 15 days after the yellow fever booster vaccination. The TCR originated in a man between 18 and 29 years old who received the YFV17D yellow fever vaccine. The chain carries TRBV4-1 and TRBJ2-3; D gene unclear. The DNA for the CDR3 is TGCGCCAGCAGCCAAGAGGCACGCCGAGATACGCAGTATTTT. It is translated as CASSQEARRDTQYF.